This T cell receptor beta chain was observed in a study of regulatory T cells in long-lasting Graves disease. Germline CDR1 and CDR2: SGHDT and YYEEEE. Trimming pared 1 base from V and 0 bases from J, leaving 8 bases between. This CDR3 spans 14 amino acids. This clonotype occurred many times. The antigen is not known. The authors built TCR beta libraries using iRepertoire HTBI primers and Arm-PCR of CDR3 regions. TCRdb re-called the multiplex PCR reads with MiXCR, one entry per CDR3 protein. The repertoire consists of about 440,000 distinct CDR3 sequences, with under 15% occurring once and the leading ten covering approximately 16%. The study's findings and limits: Sampling was limited to peripheral blood rather than thyroid tissue.

Time point given: newly diagnosed GD, antithyroid drugs for less than 3 months. Construction of the TCR library relied on RNA isolated from PBMCs. This sample also appeared in a second study, on T cells in Graves' hyperthyroidism and ophthalmopathy. That work contributes: In the first-round RT-PCR of the TCR CDR3, the HTBI primer set was used.

This rearrangement joins TRBV5-6 to TRBJ2-7, with D unresolved. The clonotype originates from a young woman with Graves disease. The starting material was peripheral blood mononuclear cells (PBMCs), obtained at new diagnosis, from a patient treated with antithyroid drugs. For the CDR3, the DNA is TGTGCCAGCAGCTTGTGGGGAAGCTCCTACGAGCAGTACTTC. This codes for CASSLWGSSYEQYF.